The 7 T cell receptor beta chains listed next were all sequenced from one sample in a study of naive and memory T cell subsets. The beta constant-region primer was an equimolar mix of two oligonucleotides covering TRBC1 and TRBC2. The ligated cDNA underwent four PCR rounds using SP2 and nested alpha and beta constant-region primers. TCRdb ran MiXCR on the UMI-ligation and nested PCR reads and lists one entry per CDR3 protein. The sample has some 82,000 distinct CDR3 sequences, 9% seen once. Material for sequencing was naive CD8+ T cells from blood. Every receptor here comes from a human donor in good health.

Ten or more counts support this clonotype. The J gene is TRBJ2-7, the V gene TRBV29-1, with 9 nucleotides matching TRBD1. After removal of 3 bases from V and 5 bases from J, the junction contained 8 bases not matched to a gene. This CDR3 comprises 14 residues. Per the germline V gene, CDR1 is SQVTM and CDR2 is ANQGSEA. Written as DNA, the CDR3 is TGCAGCGTTGATGCTGGACAGGGGAGTCACGAGCAGTACTTC. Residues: CSVDAGQGSHEQYF.

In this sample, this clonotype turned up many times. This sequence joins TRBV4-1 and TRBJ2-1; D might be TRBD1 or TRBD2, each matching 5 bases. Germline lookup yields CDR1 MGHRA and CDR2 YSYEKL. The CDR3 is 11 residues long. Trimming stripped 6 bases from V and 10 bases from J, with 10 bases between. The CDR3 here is CASSTGLEQFF. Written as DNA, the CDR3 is TGCGCCAGCAGTACGGGGCTAGAGCAGTTCTTC.

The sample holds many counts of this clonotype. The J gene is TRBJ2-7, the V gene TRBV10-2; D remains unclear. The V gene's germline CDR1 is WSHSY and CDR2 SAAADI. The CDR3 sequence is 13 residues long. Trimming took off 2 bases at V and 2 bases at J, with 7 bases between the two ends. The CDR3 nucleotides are TGCGCCAGCAGTGAGCTCGTAGCCTACGAGCAGTACTTC. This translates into CASSELVAYEQYF.

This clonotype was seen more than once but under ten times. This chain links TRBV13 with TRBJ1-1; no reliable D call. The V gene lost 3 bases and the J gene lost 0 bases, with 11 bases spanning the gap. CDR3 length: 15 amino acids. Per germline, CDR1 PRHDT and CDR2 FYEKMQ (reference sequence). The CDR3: CASSFSSRMNTEAFF. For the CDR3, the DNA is TGTGCCAGCAGCTTTTCCTCACGGATGAACACTGAAGCTTTCTTT.

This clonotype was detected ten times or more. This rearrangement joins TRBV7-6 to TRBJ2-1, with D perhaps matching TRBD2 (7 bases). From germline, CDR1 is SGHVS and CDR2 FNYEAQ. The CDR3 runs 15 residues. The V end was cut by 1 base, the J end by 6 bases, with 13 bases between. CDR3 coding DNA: TGTGCCAGCAGCTTAGGGTCTCGGGGGGCCAATGAGCAGTTCTTC. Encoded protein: CASSLGSRGANEQFF.

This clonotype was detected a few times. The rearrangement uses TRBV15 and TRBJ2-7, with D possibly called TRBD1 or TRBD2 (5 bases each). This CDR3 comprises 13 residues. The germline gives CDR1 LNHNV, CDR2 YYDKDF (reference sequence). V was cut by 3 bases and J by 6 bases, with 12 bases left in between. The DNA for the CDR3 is TGTGCCACCAGCAGGGCACGGGGCCTCGAGCAGTACTTC. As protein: CATSRARGLEQYF.

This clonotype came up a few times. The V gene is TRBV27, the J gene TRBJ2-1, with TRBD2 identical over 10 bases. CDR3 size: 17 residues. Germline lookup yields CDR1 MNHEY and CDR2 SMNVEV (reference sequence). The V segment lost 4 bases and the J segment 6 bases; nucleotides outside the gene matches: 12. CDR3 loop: CASSYFASGSLVNEQFF. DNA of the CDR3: TGTGCCAGCAGTTATTTCGCTAGCGGGAGCCTCGTCAATGAGCAGTTCTTC.